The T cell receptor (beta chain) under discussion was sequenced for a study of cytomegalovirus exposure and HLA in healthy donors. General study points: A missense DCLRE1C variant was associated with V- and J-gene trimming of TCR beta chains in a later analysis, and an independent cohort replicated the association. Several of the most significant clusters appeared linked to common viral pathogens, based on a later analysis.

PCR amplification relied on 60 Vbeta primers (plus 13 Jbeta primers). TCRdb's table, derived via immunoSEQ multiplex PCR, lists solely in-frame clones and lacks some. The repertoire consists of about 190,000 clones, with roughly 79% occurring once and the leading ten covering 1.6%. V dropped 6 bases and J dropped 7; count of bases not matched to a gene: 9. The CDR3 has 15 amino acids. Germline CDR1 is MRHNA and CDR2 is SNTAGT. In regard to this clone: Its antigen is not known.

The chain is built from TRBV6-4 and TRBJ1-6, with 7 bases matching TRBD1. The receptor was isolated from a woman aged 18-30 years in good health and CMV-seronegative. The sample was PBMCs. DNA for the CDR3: TGTGCCAGCAGGGAGACAGGGATTACCAATTCACCCCTCCACTTT. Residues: CASRETGITNSPLHF.